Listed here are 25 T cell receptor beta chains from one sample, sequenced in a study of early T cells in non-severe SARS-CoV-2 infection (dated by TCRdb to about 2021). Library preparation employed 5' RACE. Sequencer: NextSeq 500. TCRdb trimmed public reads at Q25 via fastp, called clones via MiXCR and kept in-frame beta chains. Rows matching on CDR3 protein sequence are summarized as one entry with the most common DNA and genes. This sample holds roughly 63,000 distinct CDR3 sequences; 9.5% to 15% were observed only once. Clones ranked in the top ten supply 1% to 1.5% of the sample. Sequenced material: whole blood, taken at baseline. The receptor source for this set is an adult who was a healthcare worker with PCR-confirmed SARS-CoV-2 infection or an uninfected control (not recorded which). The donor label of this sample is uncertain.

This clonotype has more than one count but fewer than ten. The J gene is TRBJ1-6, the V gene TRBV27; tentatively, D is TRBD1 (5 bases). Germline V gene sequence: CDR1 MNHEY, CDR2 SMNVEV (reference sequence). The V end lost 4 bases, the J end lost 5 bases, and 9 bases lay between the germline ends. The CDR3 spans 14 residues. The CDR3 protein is CASSYQGNNSPLHF. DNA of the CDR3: TGTGCCAGCAGTTATCAGGGAAATAATTCACCCCTCCACTTT.

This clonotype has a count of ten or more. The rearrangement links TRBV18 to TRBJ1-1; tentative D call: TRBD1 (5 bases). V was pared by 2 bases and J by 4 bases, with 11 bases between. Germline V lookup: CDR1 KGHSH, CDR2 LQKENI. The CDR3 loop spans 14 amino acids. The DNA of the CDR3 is TGTGCCAGCTCACCAGAGGGGCTGGGCACTGAAGCTTTCTTT. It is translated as CASSPEGLGTEAFF.

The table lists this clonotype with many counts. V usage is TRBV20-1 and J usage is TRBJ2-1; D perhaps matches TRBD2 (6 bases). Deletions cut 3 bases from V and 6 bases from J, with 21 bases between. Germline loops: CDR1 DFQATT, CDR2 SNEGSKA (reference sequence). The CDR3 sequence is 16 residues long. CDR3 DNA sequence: TGCAGTGCTAGTCCCGGGACTCCCTTTGGTCTCAATGAGCAGTTCTTC. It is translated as CSASPGTPFGLNEQFF.

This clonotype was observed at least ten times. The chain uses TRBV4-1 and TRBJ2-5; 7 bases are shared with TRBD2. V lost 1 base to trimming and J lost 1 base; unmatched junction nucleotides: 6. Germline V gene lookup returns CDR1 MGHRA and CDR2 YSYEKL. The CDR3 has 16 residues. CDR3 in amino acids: CASSQAPAGIQETQYF. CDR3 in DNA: TGCGCCAGCAGCCAAGCCCCAGCGGGGATCCAAGAGACCCAGTACTTC.

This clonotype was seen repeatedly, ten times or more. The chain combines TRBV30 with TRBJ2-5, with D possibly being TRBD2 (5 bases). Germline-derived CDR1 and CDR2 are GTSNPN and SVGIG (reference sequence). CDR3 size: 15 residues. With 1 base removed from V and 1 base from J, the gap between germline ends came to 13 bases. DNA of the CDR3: TGTGCCTGGAGTGCCCCCTCCCGGGGCCAAGAGACCCAGTACTTC. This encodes CAWSAPSRGQETQYF.

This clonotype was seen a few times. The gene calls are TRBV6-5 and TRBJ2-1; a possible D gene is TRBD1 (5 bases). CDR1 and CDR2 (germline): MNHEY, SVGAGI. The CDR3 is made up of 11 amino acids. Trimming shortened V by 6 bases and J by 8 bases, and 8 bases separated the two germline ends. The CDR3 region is CASRDSYEQFF. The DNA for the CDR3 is TGTGCCAGCAGAGACAGCTATGAGCAGTTCTTC.

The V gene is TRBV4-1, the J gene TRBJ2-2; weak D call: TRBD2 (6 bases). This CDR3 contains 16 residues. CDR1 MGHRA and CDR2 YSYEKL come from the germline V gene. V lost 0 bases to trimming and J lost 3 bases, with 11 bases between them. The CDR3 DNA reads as TGCGCCAGCAGCCAAGAGGAAGGGAGGCACACCGGGGAGCTGTTTTTT. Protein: CASSQEEGRHTGELFF.

Written as DNA, the CDR3 is TGTGCCAGCTCAAGGTCTGAGGCAGATACGCAGTATTTT. It specifies CASSRSEADTQYF. The chain joins TRBV18 to TRBJ2-3; D is uncertain. V lost 5 bases to trimming and J lost 4 bases, with 10 bases between them. Looked up from germline, CDR1 is KGHSH and CDR2 is LQKENI. The CDR3 has 13 residues.

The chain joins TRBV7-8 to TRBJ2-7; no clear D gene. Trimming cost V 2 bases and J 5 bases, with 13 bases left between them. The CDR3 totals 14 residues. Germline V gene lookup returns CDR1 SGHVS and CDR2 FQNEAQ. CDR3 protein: CASSLLTRSNEQYV. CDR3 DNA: TGTGCCAGCAGCTTATTGACACGGAGTAACGAGCAGTACGTC.

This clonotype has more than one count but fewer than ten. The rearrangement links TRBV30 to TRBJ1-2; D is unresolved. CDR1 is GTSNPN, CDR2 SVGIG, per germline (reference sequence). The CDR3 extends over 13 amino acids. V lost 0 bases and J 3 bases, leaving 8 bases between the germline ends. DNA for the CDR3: TGTGCCTGGAGTGTAGGGTACGACTATGGCTACACCTTC. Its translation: CAWSVGYDYGYTF.

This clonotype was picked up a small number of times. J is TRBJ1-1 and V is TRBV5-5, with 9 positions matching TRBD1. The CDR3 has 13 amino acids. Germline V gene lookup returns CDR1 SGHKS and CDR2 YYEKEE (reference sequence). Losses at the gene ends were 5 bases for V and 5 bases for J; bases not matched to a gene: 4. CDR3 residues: CASSIQGATEAFF. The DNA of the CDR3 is TGTGCCAGCAGTATACAGGGGGCGACTGAAGCTTTCTTT.

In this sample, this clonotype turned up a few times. CDR3 nucleotide sequence: TGTGCCAGCAGCTTGGATGGGACTAATGAAAAACTGTTTTTT. It encodes CASSLDGTNEKLFF. The gene calls are TRBV5-5 and TRBJ1-4; no reliable D call. This CDR3 is 14 amino acids long. V dropped 0 bases and J dropped 2 bases, with 5 bases sitting between them. The germline V gene encodes CDR1 SGHKS and CDR2 YYEKEE (reference sequence).

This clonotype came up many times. CDR3 protein: CASSNQGNLAKNIQYF. The CDR3 DNA sequence: TGTGCCAGCAGTAACCAGGGAAACCTAGCCAAAAACATTCAGTACTTC. The chain has TRBV3-1 and TRBJ2-4; D is perhaps TRBD1 (5 bases). The CDR3 is 16 amino acids. Trimming took off 6 bases at V and 0 bases at J, with 15 bases between the two ends. Germline loops: CDR1 LGHDT, CDR2 YNNKEL (reference sequence).

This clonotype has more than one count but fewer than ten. Here the CDR3 reads CASSAASDRAGETQYF. For the CDR3, the DNA is TGTGCCAGCAGCGCAGCGTCGGACAGGGCGGGAGAGACCCAGTACTTC. V is TRBV9 and J is TRBJ2-5; 8 bases are a match to TRBD1. Trimming cost V 3 bases and J 4 bases; bases outside gene matches: 11. Germline V gene lookup returns CDR1 SGDLS and CDR2 YYNGEE. The CDR3 sequence is 16 residues long.

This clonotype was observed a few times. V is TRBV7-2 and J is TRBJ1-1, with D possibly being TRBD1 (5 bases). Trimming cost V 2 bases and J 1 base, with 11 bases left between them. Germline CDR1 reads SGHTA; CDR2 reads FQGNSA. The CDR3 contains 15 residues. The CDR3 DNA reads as TGTGCCAGCAGCTTAACCGGGACGAAGAACACTGAAGCTTTCTTT. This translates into CASSLTGTKNTEAFF. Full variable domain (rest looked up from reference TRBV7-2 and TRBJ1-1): GAGVSQSPSNKVTEKGKDVELRCDPISGHTALYWYRQSLGQGLEFLIYFQGNSAPDKSGLPSDRFSAERTGGSVSTLTIQRTQQEDSAVYLCASSLTGTKNTEAFFGQGTRLTVV.

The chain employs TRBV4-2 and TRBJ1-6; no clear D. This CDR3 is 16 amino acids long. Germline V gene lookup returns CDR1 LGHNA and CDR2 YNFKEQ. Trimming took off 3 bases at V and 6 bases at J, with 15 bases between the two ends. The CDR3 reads CASSQEGGVRNSPLHF. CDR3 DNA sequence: TGTGCCAGCAGCCAGGAAGGAGGAGTTCGTAATTCACCCCTCCACTTT.

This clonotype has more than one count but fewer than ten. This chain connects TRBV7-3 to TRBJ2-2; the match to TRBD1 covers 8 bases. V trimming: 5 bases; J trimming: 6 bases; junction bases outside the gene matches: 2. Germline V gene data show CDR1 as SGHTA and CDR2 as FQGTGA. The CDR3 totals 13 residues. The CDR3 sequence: CASSDRGSGELFF. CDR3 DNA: TGTGCCAGCAGCGACAGGGGATCCGGGGAGCTGTTTTTT. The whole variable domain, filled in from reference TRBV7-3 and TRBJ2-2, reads GAGVSQTPSNKVTEKGKYVELRCDPISGHTALYWYRQSLGQGPEFLIYFQGTGAADDSGLPNDRFFAVRPEGSVSTLKIQRTERGDSAVYLCASSDRGSGELFFGEGSRLTVL.

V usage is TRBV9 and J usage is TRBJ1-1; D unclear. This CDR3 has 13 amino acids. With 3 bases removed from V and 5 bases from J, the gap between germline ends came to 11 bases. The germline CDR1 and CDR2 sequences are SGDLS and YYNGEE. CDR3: CASSARLRTEAFF. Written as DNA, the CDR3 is TGTGCCAGCAGCGCCAGGCTTAGAACTGAAGCTTTCTTT.

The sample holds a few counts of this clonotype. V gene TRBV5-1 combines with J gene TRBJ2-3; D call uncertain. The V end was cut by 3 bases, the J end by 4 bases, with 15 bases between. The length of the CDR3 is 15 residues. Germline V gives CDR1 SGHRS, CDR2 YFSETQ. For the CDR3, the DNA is TGCGCCAGCAGCTCCCAAGGACGAGAACCAGATACGCAGTATTTT. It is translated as CASSSQGREPDTQYF.

Here the CDR3 reads CSAVEETQYF. For the CDR3, the DNA is TGCAGTGCTGTCGAAGAGACCCAGTACTTC. The V call is TRBV20-1, the J call TRBJ2-5, with D hard to call. V lost 5 bases, J lost 3 bases, and 4 bases lay in between. The CDR3 runs to 10 residues. CDR1 and CDR2 (germline): DFQATT, SNEGSKA (reference sequence).

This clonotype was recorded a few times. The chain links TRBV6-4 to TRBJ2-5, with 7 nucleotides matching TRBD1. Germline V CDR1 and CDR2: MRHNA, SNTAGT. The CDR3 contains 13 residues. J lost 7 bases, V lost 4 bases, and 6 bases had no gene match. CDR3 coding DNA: TGTGCCAGCAGTGCCCTCACAGGGGTGACCCAGTACTTC. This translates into CASSALTGVTQYF.

In DNA, the CDR3 is TGTGCCAGCAGTGATAGGAACCTCTACAATGAGCAGTTCTTC. It is translated as CASSDRNLYNEQFF. This chain uses TRBV7-2 with TRBJ2-1, with no clear D. The CDR3 is 14 residues long. V dropped 6 bases and J dropped 3 bases, with 12 bases sitting between them. CDR1 SGHTA and CDR2 FQGNSA come from the germline V gene.

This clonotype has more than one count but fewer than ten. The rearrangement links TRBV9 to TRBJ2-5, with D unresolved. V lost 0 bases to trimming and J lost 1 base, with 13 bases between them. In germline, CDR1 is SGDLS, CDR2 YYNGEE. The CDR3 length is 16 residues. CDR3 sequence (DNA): TGTGCCAGCAGCGTAGGAGGAAACTGGGCCCAAGAGACCCAGTACTTC. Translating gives CASSVGGNWAQETQYF.

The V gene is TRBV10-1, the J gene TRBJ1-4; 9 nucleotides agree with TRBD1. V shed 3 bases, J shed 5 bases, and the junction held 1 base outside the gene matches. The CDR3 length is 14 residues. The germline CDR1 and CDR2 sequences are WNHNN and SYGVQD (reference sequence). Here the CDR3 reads CASSDGTGNEKLFF. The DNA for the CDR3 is TGCGCCAGCAGTGATGGGACAGGGAATGAAAAACTGTTTTTT.

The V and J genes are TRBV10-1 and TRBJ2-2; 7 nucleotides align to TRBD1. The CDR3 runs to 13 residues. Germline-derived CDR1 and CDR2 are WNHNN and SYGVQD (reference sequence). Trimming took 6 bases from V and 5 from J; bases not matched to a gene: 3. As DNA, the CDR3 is TGCGCCAGCAGCAAACAGGGGACCGGGGAGCTGTTTTTT. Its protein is CASSKQGTGELFF.